A selection of T cell receptor beta chains follows, all from one sample in a study of T-cell reconstitution after alpha-beta-depleted transplantation in children. MiXCR was run by TCRdb on the PCR reads, yielding one entry per CDR3 protein. The top ten hold 0.79% of the sample, which has hundreds of thousands of distinct CDR3 sequences, over 10% seen once. The specimen was PBMCs, collected before TCRalphabeta/CD19-depleted stem cell transplant. These receptors originate from a girl aged 2 to 9 with congenital amegakaryocytic thrombocytopenia, due to receive a stem cell transplant. Each CDR3 is given with its conserved first and last residue. The order of the fields is J gene, V gene, CDR3 length, CDR3 protein.

j_gene: TRBJ1-1; v_gene: TRBV5-1; len: 15; CDR3aa: CASRPYPEGRTEAFF
j_gene: TRBJ2-7; v_gene: TRBV5-4; len: 19; CDR3aa: CASSSYKTGTGSVGFEQYF
j_gene: TRBJ2-2; v_gene: TRBV10-3; len: 15; CDR3aa: CASLDRGGNTGELFF
j_gene: TRBJ1-2; v_gene: TRBV27; len: 15; CDR3aa: CASSRGQVGIYGYPF
j_gene: TRBJ1-5; v_gene: TRBV5-5; len: 14; CDR3aa: CASSLFGYNQPQHF
j_gene: TRBJ1-1; v_gene: TRBV20-1; len: 16; CDR3aa: CSASRGPASANTEAFF
j_gene: TRBJ2-4; v_gene: TRBV4-1; len: 15; CDR3aa: CASSQGYRGGNIQYF
j_gene: TRBJ2-7; v_gene: TRBV5-1; len: 14; CDR3aa: CASSLGDNTYEQYF
j_gene: TRBJ2-1; v_gene: TRBV7-2; len: 12; CDR3aa: CASSFVAGMEFF
j_gene: TRBJ2-1; v_gene: TRBV4-2; len: 11; CDR3aa: CAGSQDNEQFF
j_gene: TRBJ2-7; v_gene: TRBV5-1; len: 13; CDR3aa: CASSLARDLEQYF
j_gene: TRBJ1-1; v_gene: TRBV7-9; len: 13; CDR3aa: CASSHHMNTEAFF
j_gene: TRBJ2-3; v_gene: TRBV5-5; len: 14; CDR3aa: CASSLAQGSDTQYF
j_gene: TRBJ2-5; v_gene: TRBV12-3/TRBV12-4; len: 15; CDR3aa: CASRLTNSGKETQYF
j_gene: TRBJ2-1; v_gene: TRBV4-1; len: 16; CDR3aa: CASSQVEHKRYNEQFF
j_gene: TRBJ2-2; v_gene: TRBV20-1; len: 18; CDR3aa: CSARDPLAATPGTGELFF
j_gene: TRBJ2-5; v_gene: TRBV5-1; len: 14; CDR3aa: CASSTGTMGETQYF
j_gene: TRBJ2-1; v_gene: TRBV6-1; len: 12; CDR3aa: CASKWVDNEQFF
j_gene: TRBJ1-1; v_gene: TRBV20-1; len: 14; CDR3aa: CSARDTVHGTGAFF
j_gene: TRBJ1-1; v_gene: TRBV7-9; len: 13; CDR3aa: CASSPAYIRGAFF
j_gene: TRBJ2-1; v_gene: TRBV10-3; len: 15; CDR3aa: CAISEGLADYNEQFF
j_gene: TRBJ2-7; v_gene: TRBV5-1; len: 13; CDR3aa: CASSLDRVYEQYF
j_gene: TRBJ2-7; v_gene: TRBV20-1; len: 13; CDR3aa: CSAISGLADEQYF
j_gene: TRBJ2-2; v_gene: TRBV20-1; len: 17; CDR3aa: CSARMAGVLGRTGELFF
j_gene: TRBJ2-4; v_gene: TRBV28; len: 17; CDR3aa: CASSIWRTGLAKNIQYF
j_gene: TRBJ2-7; v_gene: TRBV12-3/TRBV12-4; len: 15; CDR3aa: CASSYLAGVRPEQYF
j_gene: TRBJ2-7; v_gene: TRBV12-3/TRBV12-4; len: 14; CDR3aa: CASSSSGRFDEQYF
j_gene: TRBJ1-2; v_gene: TRBV28; len: 17; CDR3aa: CASSPRWQGPTNYGYTF
j_gene: TRBJ2-1; v_gene: TRBV7-2; len: 17; CDR3aa: CASSSGRLAGVYNEQFF
j_gene: TRBJ1-2; v_gene: TRBV12-3/TRBV12-4; len: 17; CDR3aa: CASSKRFLGQGEFGYTF
j_gene: TRBJ2-3; v_gene: TRBV20-1; len: 15; CDR3aa: CSARGGSYITDTQYF
j_gene: TRBJ1-1; v_gene: TRBV6-1; len: 13; CDR3aa: CASRPGGRTEAFF
j_gene: TRBJ2-3; v_gene: TRBV29-1; len: 13; CDR3aa: CSAAARITDTQYF
j_gene: TRBJ2-3; v_gene: TRBV24-1; len: 15; CDR3aa: CATSDFDRGMDTQYF
j_gene: TRBJ2-2; v_gene: TRBV10-3; len: 14; CDR3aa: CAISRDPGTGELFF
j_gene: TRBJ2-1; v_gene: TRBV3-1; len: 12; CDR3aa: CASSQVSDEQFF
j_gene: TRBJ2-7; v_gene: TRBV4-1; len: 15; CDR3aa: CASSELAGEIYEQYF
j_gene: TRBJ2-7; v_gene: TRBV6-5; len: 13; CDR3aa: CASSYGEPYEQYF
j_gene: TRBJ1-1; v_gene: TRBV6-5; len: 14; CDR3aa: CASSYFGRETEAFF
j_gene: TRBJ2-2; v_gene: TRBV5-1; len: 13; CDR3aa: CASSLNDAGELFF
j_gene: TRBJ1-1; v_gene: TRBV5-1; len: 14; CDR3aa: CASSPRQGETEAFF